These T cell receptor beta chains were read from a single sample in a study of siplizumab effects on memory and regulatory T cells. The method was immunoSEQ multiplex PCR; TCRdb's version includes in-frame clones alone and lacks a portion of them. The data contain about 100,000 clones, 91% of them singletons. The sample consisted of CD4+ T cells sorted from blood. The receptors originated from a human donor in good health. CDR3s include the opening cysteine and the closing phenylalanine or tryptophan. Fields, in order: D gene, J gene, clone size, V gene, CDR3 protein, CDR3 DNA. A D gene is named only where the DNA matches it firmly. A clone size is listed for some rows: how often the clone was seen (once, few, many), or a class if it is expanded.

d_call: -
j_call: TRBJ2-7
clone_size: -
v_call: TRBV19
cdr3_aa: CASSARDTEQYF
cdr3_nt: TGTGCCAGTAGTGCACGGGACACCGAGCAGTACTTC

d_call: -
j_call: TRBJ2-1
clone_size: -
v_call: TRBV11-3
cdr3_aa: CASSPRQGGGTYNEQFF
cdr3_nt: TGTGCCAGCAGCCCGCGACAGGGAGGAGGTACATACAATGAGCAGTTCTTC

d_call: -
j_call: TRBJ1-1
clone_size: -
v_call: TRBV5-1
cdr3_aa: CASSLRVNEGTEAFF
cdr3_nt: TGCGCCAGCAGCTTGCGAGTCAACGAGGGGACTGAAGCTTTCTTT

d_call: TRBD1
j_call: TRBJ1-2
clone_size: -
v_call: TRBV7-2
cdr3_aa: CASSSTSGTGLSGYTF
cdr3_nt: TGTGCCAGCAGCTCGACCTCCGGGACAGGGTTATCTGGCTACACCTTC

d_call: -
j_call: TRBJ1-1
clone_size: -
v_call: TRBV4-3
cdr3_aa: CASSMIMNTEAFF
cdr3_nt: TGCGCCAGCAGTATGATAATGAACACTGAAGCTTTCTTT

d_call: -
j_call: TRBJ1-5
clone_size: -
v_call: TRBV6-1
cdr3_aa: CASSEDLSNQPQHF
cdr3_nt: TGTGCCAGCAGTGAAGACCTAAGCAATCAGCCCCAGCATTTT

d_call: -
j_call: TRBJ2-3
clone_size: -
v_call: TRBV7-9
cdr3_aa: CASSLAPADTQYF
cdr3_nt: TGTGCCAGCAGCTTAGCCCCCGCAGATACGCAGTATTTT

d_call: -
j_call: TRBJ2-1
clone_size: -
v_call: TRBV4-2
cdr3_aa: CASSQDYGSYNEQFF
cdr3_nt: TGTGCCAGCAGCCAAGATTACGGTTCCTACAATGAGCAGTTCTTC

d_call: TRBD1
j_call: TRBJ1-2
clone_size: -
v_call: TRBV4-1
cdr3_aa: CASSQASAGQGNYGYTF
cdr3_nt: TGCGCCAGCAGCCAAGCCTCAGCGGGACAGGGGAACTATGGCTACACCTTC

d_call: -
j_call: TRBJ1-2
clone_size: -
v_call: TRBV7-2
cdr3_aa: CASSLFRGNYGYTF
cdr3_nt: TGTGCCAGCAGCTTATTCAGGGGTAACTATGGCTACACCTTC

d_call: -
j_call: TRBJ2-5
clone_size: -
v_call: TRBV7-9
cdr3_aa: CASSLARGETQYF
cdr3_nt: TGTGCCAGCAGCTTAGCTAGGGGGGAGACCCAGTACTTC

d_call: -
j_call: TRBJ2-6
clone_size: -
v_call: TRBV7-3
cdr3_aa: CATQTGPGANVLTF
cdr3_nt: TGTGCCACCCAGACAGGTCCAGGGGCCAACGTCCTGACTTTC

d_call: -
j_call: TRBJ1-6
clone_size: few
v_call: TRBV6-5
cdr3_aa: CASKTGQTANSPLHF
cdr3_nt: TGTGCCAGCAAAACCGGACAAACGGCTAATTCACCCCTCCACTTT

d_call: -
j_call: TRBJ1-2
clone_size: once
v_call: TRBV11-2
cdr3_aa: CASSLEQGVDYTF
cdr3_nt: TGTGCCAGCAGCTTAGAACAGGGCGTCGACTACACCTTC

d_call: -
j_call: TRBJ2-2
clone_size: -
v_call: TRBV2
cdr3_aa: CASKAESTGELFF
cdr3_nt: TGTGCCAGCAAGGCGGAGTCCACCGGGGAGCTGTTTTTT

d_call: TRBD1
j_call: TRBJ1-2
clone_size: -
v_call: TRBV5-1
cdr3_aa: CASSPGQGAWGYTF
cdr3_nt: TGCGCCAGCAGCCCCGGACAGGGGGCGTGGGGCTACACCTTC

d_call: -
j_call: TRBJ1-1
clone_size: -
v_call: TRBV19
cdr3_aa: CASSTERGTEAFF
cdr3_nt: TGTGCCAGTAGTACGGAACGGGGCACTGAAGCTTTCTTT

d_call: -
j_call: TRBJ2-5
clone_size: -
v_call: TRBV7-9
cdr3_aa: CASSLAGGQETQYF
cdr3_nt: TGTGCCAGCAGCTTAGCGGGGGGCCAAGAGACCCAGTACTTC

d_call: TRBD1
j_call: TRBJ1-2
clone_size: once
v_call: TRBV13
cdr3_aa: CASSLLDRGLKEYGYTF
cdr3_nt: TGTGCCAGCAGCTTACTAGACAGGGGTTTAAAGGAGTATGGCTACACCTTC

d_call: -
j_call: TRBJ1-2
clone_size: -
v_call: TRBV7-9
cdr3_aa: CASSVDGESYGYTF
cdr3_nt: TGTGCCAGCAGCGTTGACGGGGAGAGCTATGGCTACACCTTC

d_call: -
j_call: TRBJ1-1
clone_size: -
v_call: TRBV14
cdr3_aa: CASSQSLRTEAFF
cdr3_nt: TGTGCCAGCAGCCAAAGCCTCCGGACTGAAGCTTTCTTT

d_call: -
j_call: TRBJ1-5
clone_size: -
v_call: TRBV6-5
cdr3_aa: CASSYVGGQGPQHF
cdr3_nt: TGTGCCAGCAGTTACGTTGGAGGTCAGGGGCCCCAGCATTTT

d_call: TRBD1
j_call: TRBJ1-2
clone_size: -
v_call: TRBV6-5
cdr3_aa: CAIKSGQGDYGYTF
cdr3_nt: TGTGCGATCAAGTCGGGACAGGGAGACTATGGCTACACCTTC

d_call: -
j_call: TRBJ1-1
clone_size: -
v_call: TRBV7-9
cdr3_aa: CASSLAGSHTEAFF
cdr3_nt: TGTGCCAGCAGCTTAGCGGGATCTCACACTGAAGCTTTCTTT

d_call: TRBD1
j_call: TRBJ1-2
clone_size: -
v_call: TRBV19
cdr3_aa: CASRIGGIGYGYTF
cdr3_nt: TGTGCCAGTAGGATAGGGGGCATAGGATATGGCTACACCTTC

d_call: -
j_call: TRBJ1-1
clone_size: -
v_call: TRBV5-1
cdr3_aa: CASGVQGGKNTEAFF
cdr3_nt: TGCGCCAGCGGAGTACAGGGAGGGAAGAACACTGAAGCTTTCTTT

d_call: TRBD1
j_call: TRBJ1-5
clone_size: -
v_call: TRBV2
cdr3_aa: CASSGPGQGRNQPQHF
cdr3_nt: TGTGCCAGCAGCGGACCTGGACAGGGCCGCAATCAGCCCCAGCATTTT

d_call: TRBD2
j_call: TRBJ2-3
clone_size: -
v_call: TRBV6-1
cdr3_aa: CASSEALAASTDTQYF
cdr3_nt: TGTGCCAGCAGTGAAGCGCTAGCGGCAAGCACAGATACGCAGTATTTT

d_call: TRBD2
j_call: TRBJ2-5
clone_size: -
v_call: TRBV18
cdr3_aa: CASSPRRDYFQETQYF
cdr3_nt: TGTGCCAGCTCACCAAGGAGGGACTACTTCCAAGAGACCCAGTACTTC

d_call: -
j_call: TRBJ1-2
clone_size: -
v_call: TRBV5-1
cdr3_aa: CASSFLPGSQGYTF
cdr3_nt: TGCGCCAGCAGCTTCTTACCAGGCTCCCAGGGCTACACCTTC

d_call: -
j_call: TRBJ2-5
clone_size: -
v_call: TRBV6-1
cdr3_aa: CASSEMGGKETQYF
cdr3_nt: TGTGCCAGCAGTGAAATGGGGGGAAAAGAGACCCAGTACTTC

d_call: TRBD1
j_call: TRBJ1-2
clone_size: -
v_call: TRBV6-1
cdr3_aa: CAMEDRVGYGYTF
cdr3_nt: TGTGCCATGGAGGACAGGGTAGGCTATGGCTACACCTTC

d_call: -
j_call: TRBJ1-2
clone_size: few
v_call: TRBV19
cdr3_aa: CASSIGQGMGGYTF
cdr3_nt: TGTGCCAGTAGTATTGGGCAGGGGATGGGTGGCTACACCTTC

d_call: -
j_call: TRBJ2-7
clone_size: -
v_call: TRBV6-6
cdr3_aa: CASSGASYEQYF
cdr3_nt: TGTGCCAGCAGTGGTGCCTCCTACGAGCAGTACTTC

d_call: TRBD1
j_call: TRBJ2-5
clone_size: -
v_call: TRBV6-1
cdr3_aa: CASKGTVKTQYF
cdr3_nt: TGTGCCAGCAAGGGGACAGTAAAGACCCAGTACTTC

d_call: -
j_call: TRBJ2-5
clone_size: -
v_call: TRBV28
cdr3_aa: CASSLQTLETQYF
cdr3_nt: TGTGCCAGCAGTTTACAGACTCTGGAGACCCAGTACTTC

d_call: -
j_call: TRBJ1-5
clone_size: -
v_call: TRBV6-5
cdr3_aa: CASSYSRVRQPQHF
cdr3_nt: TGTGCCAGCAGTTACTCCAGGGTGAGACAGCCCCAGCATTTT

d_call: -
j_call: TRBJ1-4
clone_size: -
v_call: TRBV18
cdr3_aa: CASSRTRDEKLFF
cdr3_nt: TGTGCCAGCTCACGTACCAGGGATGAAAAACTGTTTTTT

d_call: -
j_call: TRBJ2-6
clone_size: -
v_call: TRBV19
cdr3_aa: CASSPQHGRGPSGANVLTF
cdr3_nt: TGTGCCAGTAGTCCCCAACATGGCCGGGGCCCCTCTGGGGCCAACGTCCTGACTTTC

d_call: TRBD1
j_call: TRBJ1-1
clone_size: -
v_call: TRBV19
cdr3_aa: CASSPRGTGAVDTEAFF
cdr3_nt: TGTGCCAGTAGTCCGAGAGGGACAGGGGCGGTGGACACTGAAGCTTTCTTT

d_call: -
j_call: TRBJ2-5
clone_size: -
v_call: TRBV7-3
cdr3_aa: CASSCWPRRSQETQYF
cdr3_nt: TGTGCCAGCAGCTGTTGGCCTCGGAGGTCCCAAGAGACCCAGTACTTC

d_call: TRBD1
j_call: TRBJ1-5
clone_size: -
v_call: TRBV6-1
cdr3_aa: CASSEAGDRGRQPQHF
cdr3_nt: TGTGCCAGCAGTGAAGCGGGAGACAGGGGGCGTCAGCCCCAGCATTTT

d_call: TRBD1
j_call: TRBJ2-7
clone_size: -
v_call: TRBV7-2
cdr3_aa: CASSSLDRGDEQYF
cdr3_nt: TGTGCCAGCAGCTCCTTGGACAGGGGGGACGAGCAGTACTTC

d_call: TRBD1
j_call: TRBJ2-5
clone_size: -
v_call: TRBV6-1
cdr3_aa: CASRLQGAMETQYF
cdr3_nt: TGTGCCAGCAGGTTACAGGGGGCTATGGAGACCCAGTACTTC

d_call: TRBD1
j_call: TRBJ1-1
clone_size: -
v_call: TRBV30
cdr3_aa: CAWSDRAEAFF
cdr3_nt: TGTGCCTGGAGCGACAGGGCGGAAGCTTTCTTT

d_call: -
j_call: TRBJ1-3
clone_size: few
v_call: TRBV18
cdr3_aa: CASSPGGFSGNTIYF
cdr3_nt: TGTGCCAGCTCACCGGGGGGTTTCTCTGGAAACACCATATATTTT

d_call: -
j_call: TRBJ1-4
clone_size: -
v_call: TRBV7-9
cdr3_aa: CASSFSGGEVEKLFF
cdr3_nt: TGTGCCAGCAGCTTCTCGGGGGGCGAAGTTGAAAAACTGTTTTTT

d_call: TRBD2
j_call: TRBJ2-1
clone_size: -
v_call: TRBV7-9
cdr3_aa: CASSPVAGGYNEQFF
cdr3_nt: TGTGCCAGCAGCCCAGTAGCGGGGGGCTACAATGAGCAGTTCTTC

d_call: -
j_call: TRBJ2-2
clone_size: -
v_call: TRBV10-3
cdr3_aa: CAISSGLGGENTGELFF
cdr3_nt: TGTGCCATCAGTTCCGGTCTTGGCGGGGAGAACACCGGGGAGCTGTTTTTT

d_call: -
j_call: TRBJ1-4
clone_size: -
v_call: TRBV29-1
cdr3_aa: CSVDGPGQELFF
cdr3_nt: TGCAGCGTTGACGGCCCGGGGCAGGAACTGTTTTTT

d_call: -
j_call: TRBJ2-2
clone_size: -
v_call: TRBV11-1
cdr3_aa: CASSHWTAGDGELFF
cdr3_nt: TGTGCCAGCAGTCACTGGACTGCCGGGGACGGGGAGCTGTTTTTT

d_call: -
j_call: TRBJ1-1
clone_size: -
v_call: TRBV12-5
cdr3_aa: CASGKWGTEAFF
cdr3_nt: TGTGCTAGTGGCAAATGGGGAACTGAAGCTTTCTTT

d_call: -
j_call: TRBJ2-5
clone_size: -
v_call: TRBV4-1
cdr3_aa: CASSHAGGTMETQYF
cdr3_nt: TGCGCCAGCAGCCATGCAGGGGGGACAATGGAGACCCAGTACTTC

d_call: -
j_call: TRBJ2-2
clone_size: -
v_call: TRBV19
cdr3_aa: CASTPTPGELFF
cdr3_nt: TGTGCCAGTACCCCAACCCCCGGGGAGCTGTTTTTT

d_call: TRBD1
j_call: TRBJ2-5
clone_size: -
v_call: TRBV10-3
cdr3_aa: CAISPGQQETQYF
cdr3_nt: TGTGCCATCAGTCCGGGACAGCAAGAGACCCAGTACTTC

d_call: -
j_call: TRBJ1-2
clone_size: -
v_call: TRBV6-5
cdr3_aa: CASSYSRAYYGYTF
cdr3_nt: TGTGCCAGCAGTTACTCGCGGGCCTACTATGGCTACACCTTC